What follows are 8 T cell receptor beta chains derived from one specimen sequenced in a study of shared clonotypes between healthy human individuals. TCRdb keeps only in-frame clones here, not all; method: immunoSEQ multiplex PCR. This table has 2 million to 2.5 million clones, around 90% appearing once. Sample: naive CD4+ T cells from PBMCs. Documented subset: CD45RA+ positively selected. These receptors came from a man aged 18-30 years in good health. Some clones in this sample may be carry-over from other donors' samples.

The V and J genes are TRBV5-6 and TRBJ2-1, with D perhaps matching TRBD2 (6 bases). The V gene lost 1 base and the J gene lost 0 bases, with 8 bases spanning the gap. The CDR3 is made up of 15 amino acids. CDR1 is SGHDT, CDR2 YYEEEE, per germline. DNA for the CDR3: TGTGCCAGCAGCTTGCCCGGGGGCTCCTACAATGAGCAGTTCTTC. The encoded protein is CASSLPGGSYNEQFF.

The V and J genes are TRBV5-1 and TRBJ2-5; 14 nucleotides line up with TRBD2. The CDR3 spans 16 residues. The germline V gene encodes CDR1 SGHRS and CDR2 YFSETQ. V lost 3 bases, J lost 4 bases, and 5 bases stayed unmatched. The CDR3 nucleotides read TGCGCCAGCAGCTGGGGACTAGCGGGAGATGGAGAGACCCAGTACTTC. It codes for CASSWGLAGDGETQYF.

Only a few counts were recorded for this clone. The chain has TRBV29-1 and TRBJ2-7; the D gene is possibly TRBD2 (6 bases). The CDR3 has 14 residues. The germline V and J ends were trimmed by 5 bases and 4 bases, with 18 bases remaining between them. Germline CDR1 SQVTM, CDR2 ANQGSEA. Written as DNA, the CDR3 is TGCAGCGTTAAGAACACGGGGGTAGGTTACGAGCAGTACTTC. This gives the protein CSVKNTGVGYEQYF.

The rearrangement uses TRBV7-2 and TRBJ1-2, with TRBD1 matching over 12 bases. The germline gives CDR1 SGHTA, CDR2 FQGNSA. V dropped 2 bases and J dropped 7; count of bases not matched to a gene: 8. The CDR3 runs 16 residues. DNA for the CDR3: TGTGCCAGCAGCTTAAGGGGGGGACAGGGGGCCCCTGGCTACACCTTC. Its protein is CASSLRGGQGAPGYTF.

The CDR3 DNA is TGTGCCAGCAGCCCCAGGTGGGTGATCGGGATCTACGAGCAGTACTTC. Its translation is CASSPRWVIGIYEQYF. V gene TRBV5-6 combines with J gene TRBJ2-7; the D gene is possibly TRBD2 (5 bases). CDR1 and CDR2 from the germline V gene are SGHDT and YYEEEE. This CDR3 is 16 amino acids long. Trimming left V 4 bases short and J 3 bases short, with 20 bases between.

With regard to this clone: The sample holds other DNA sequences that translate to the same CDR3. The chain employs TRBV29-1 and TRBJ1-1; D remains unclear. The CDR3 is 11 amino acids. The ends were cut back, 2 bases at V and 5 bases at J, with 6 bases in the middle. Germline V CDR1 and CDR2: SQVTM, ANQGSEA. DNA of the CDR3: TGCAGCGTTGAAAGGCCTACTGAAGCTTTCTTT. It yields the protein CSVERPTEAFF.

The rearrangement links TRBV5-1 to TRBJ2-3, with D perhaps TRBD2 (5 bases). V was clipped by 1 base and J by 7 bases, with 25 bases between them. This CDR3 region has 18 residues. Germline V CDR1 and CDR2: SGHRS, YFSETQ. This chain's CDR3 is CASSLIMGESSMGNTQYF. The CDR3 DNA follows: TGCGCCAGCAGCTTGATTATGGGAGAGTCTAGCATGGGGAATACGCAGTATTTT. The complete variable domain, with remaining parts taken from reference TRBV5-1 and TRBJ2-3, reads KAGVTQTPRYLIKTRGQQVTLSCSPISGHRSVSWYQQTPGQGLQFLFEYFSETQRNKGNFPGRFSGRQFSNSRSEMNVSTLELGDSALYLCASSLIMGESSMGNTQYFGPGTRLTVL.

CDR3 protein: CASRSLAGGYEQYF. For the CDR3, the DNA is TGTGCCAGTAGGTCCCTAGCGGGGGGATACGAGCAGTACTTC. The chain uses TRBV19 and TRBJ2-7, with TRBD2 matching 11 bases. V dropped 6 bases and J dropped 4; count of bases not matched to a gene: 5. The germline V gene has CDR1 LNHDA and CDR2 SQIVND (reference sequence). This CDR3 has 14 residues.